The 10 T cell receptor beta chains reported below all come from one sample, sequenced in a study of PD-1 blockade in classical Hodgkin lymphoma. With no exception, relapse followed autologous stem cell transplantation in all patients, and brentuximab vedotin exposure varied. Generated by immunoSEQ multiplex PCR, the TCRdb table keeps only in-frame clones and is missing some. The sample carries 60,000 or so clones, around nine tenths recorded once. The sample was peripheral blood mononuclear cells (PBMCs), taken at baseline. Receptors were obtained from a human donor with classical Hodgkin lymphoma.

The gene calls are TRBV10-2 and TRBJ2-2; no clear D gene. V was cut by 0 bases and J by 7 bases, with 9 bases left in between. There are 14 residues in the CDR3. Germline loops: CDR1 WSHSY, CDR2 SAAADI. CDR3 nucleotides: TGCGCCAGCAGTGAGTCGAAGGCTGGCGGGGAGCTGTTTTTT. This gives the protein CASSESKAGGELFF.

The V gene is TRBV5-1, the J gene TRBJ1-1; D ambiguous. CDR3 length: 15 residues. Per the germline V gene, CDR1 is SGHRS and CDR2 is YFSETQ. Between the trimmed V and J ends, which lost 4 bases and 1 base, there was a span of 14 bases. Here the CDR3 reads CASSKWTEPNTEAFF. CDR3 nucleotide sequence: TGCGCCAGCAGCAAATGGACGGAGCCGAACACTGAAGCTTTCTTT. The full variable domain, completed using reference TRBV5-1 and TRBJ1-1, is KAGVTQTPRYLIKTRGQQVTLSCSPISGHRSVSWYQQTPGQGLQFLFEYFSETQRNKGNFPGRFSGRQFSNSRSEMNVSTLELGDSALYLCASSKWTEPNTEAFFGQGTRLTVV.

V usage is TRBV4-1 and J usage is TRBJ2-7, with 8 bases lining up with TRBD2. The CDR3 covers 17 residues. J lost 2 bases, V lost 1 base, and 10 bases had no gene match. Looked up from germline, CDR1 is MGHRA and CDR2 is YSYEKL. CDR3: CASSQAAVALAAYEQYF. The DNA of the CDR3 is TGCGCCAGCAGCCAAGCAGCGGTTGCACTAGCGGCCTACGAGCAGTACTTC.

The chain is built from TRBV9 and TRBJ2-1; D tentatively reads TRBD1 or TRBD2 (5 bases each). With 3 bases removed from V and 3 bases from J, the gap between germline ends came to 10 bases. CDR1 and CDR2 from the germline V gene are SGDLS and YYNGEE. The CDR3 is 14 residues long. CDR3 DNA sequence: TGTGCCAGCAGCGCCGGGACGGACTACAATGAGCAGTTCTTC. Amino acids: CASSAGTDYNEQFF.

This clone has only one observation. V and J are TRBV25-1 and TRBJ2-5, with D maybe TRBD2 (6 bases). Per germline, CDR1 MGHDK and CDR2 SYGVNS. The CDR3 sequence is 17 residues long. With 1 base removed from V and 5 bases from J, the gap between germline ends came to 20 bases. This chain's CDR3 is CASSELLGAGRRETQYF. The CDR3 DNA reads as TGTGCCAGCAGTGAATTGTTAGGGGCGGGGAGACGGGAGACCCAGTACTTC.

The V call is TRBV10-3, the J call TRBJ2-6; D is unresolved. The germline V gene has CDR1 ENHRY and CDR2 SYGVKD. V lost 8 bases and J lost 2, with 7 bases in between. This CDR3 has 13 amino acids. The CDR3 DNA follows: TGTGCCATCTCCTTGGCTGGGGCCAACGTCCTGACTTTC. As protein: CAISLAGANVLTF.

This chain joins TRBV5-6 and TRBJ2-1; no definite D call. The CDR3 is made up of 13 amino acids. In germline, CDR1 is SGHDT, CDR2 YYEEEE. V was clipped by 7 bases and J by 6 bases, with 14 bases between them. Written as DNA, the CDR3 is TGTGCCAGCGGCAAGGGTGGAATCAATGAGCAGTTCTTC. Amino acids: CASGKGGINEQFF.

In DNA form, the CDR3 reads TGCAGCGTTGTAGCGGAGGGACTAGCGCCTGACAATGAGCAGTTCTTC. The encoded protein is CSVVAEGLAPDNEQFF. The chain joins TRBV29-1 to TRBJ2-1; 10 bases are shared with TRBD2. CDR1 is SQVTM and CDR2 is ANQGSEA in the germline V gene. The CDR3 consists of 16 residues. V gave up 4 bases and J gave up 5 bases; unmatched junction bases: 11.

The chain employs TRBV5-1 and TRBJ2-6; perhaps TRBD2 as D (6 bases). Deletions cut 4 bases from V and 2 bases from J, with 10 bases between. Germline V CDR1 and CDR2: SGHRS, YFSETQ. The CDR3 has 15 residues. The DNA for the CDR3 is TGCGCCAGCAGCCCCGGCGGGGCTGGGGCCAACGTCCTGACTTTC. Translated: CASSPGGAGANVLTF.

The J gene is TRBJ2-2, the V gene TRBV18; D gene uncertain. This CDR3 region has 15 residues. Germline CDR1 is KGHSH and CDR2 is LQKENI. V was trimmed by 0 bases and J by 4 bases, leaving 9 bases between them. The CDR3 spells CASSPPDQPTGELFF. As DNA, the CDR3 is TGTGCCAGCTCACCACCGGACCAGCCCACCGGGGAGCTGTTTTTT.